Below, 17 T cell receptor beta chains from the same sample are listed, as sequenced in a study of blood T cells in healthy people across ages. A second PCR of 7 to 11 cycles used a sample-barcoded 5' primer and a J-beta primer mix. From the 5' RACE reads, TCRdb called clonotypes with MiXCR, one entry per CDR3 protein. The sample holds over 1.5 million distinct CDR3 sequences, around 48% seen once. The sequenced sample was blood. The receptors were sampled from a woman between 35 and 50 years old in good health.

This chain uses TRBV29-1 with TRBJ2-1; D gene uncertain. With 5 bases removed from V and 5 bases from J, the gap between germline ends came to 4 bases. CDR3 size: 10 residues. Germline CDR1 SQVTM, CDR2 ANQGSEA. In nucleotides, the CDR3 is TGCAGCGTTACCAACAATGAGCAGTTCTTC. Residues: CSVTNNEQFF.

This clonotype was detected ten times or more. The chain is built from TRBV7-9 and TRBJ2-3; 10 nucleotides agree with TRBD1. The V gene end was trimmed by 2 bases and the J gene end by 3 bases; junction bases not matched to a gene: 2. CDR3 length equals 15 residues. Germline V gene lookup returns CDR1 SEHNR and CDR2 FQNEAQ (reference sequence). The CDR3 protein is CASSLPGQGTDTQYF. DNA for the CDR3: TGTGCCAGCAGCTTACCGGGACAGGGGACAGATACGCAGTATTTT.

The chain couples TRBV5-1 to TRBJ2-3; 11 nucleotides align to TRBD2. V was pared by 6 bases and J by 6 bases, with 9 bases of the junction left unmatched. The CDR3 totals 15 residues. Germline values: CDR1 SGHRS, CDR2 YFSETQ. DNA of the CDR3: TGCGCCAGCAAAGGGGAACTAGCGGGGGCGGATACGCAGTATTTT. The encoded protein is CASKGELAGADTQYF. Supplemented by reference TRBV5-1 and TRBJ2-3, the full variable domain reads KAGVTQTPRYLIKTRGQQVTLSCSPISGHRSVSWYQQTPGQGLQFLFEYFSETQRNKGNFPGRFSGRQFSNSRSEMNVSTLELGDSALYLCASKGELAGADTQYFGPGTRLTVL.

In this sample, this clonotype turned up a few times. The chain carries TRBV7-9 and TRBJ2-7; 8 nucleotides line up with TRBD1. In germline, CDR1 is SEHNR, CDR2 FQNEAQ (reference sequence). J gave up 6 bases and V 5 bases, and 9 bases lay outside the gene matches. CDR3 size: 14 residues. This CDR3 is CASSGQGQGAEQYF. The DNA for the CDR3 is TGTGCCAGCAGCGGTCAAGGACAGGGCGCCGAGCAGTACTTC.

This clonotype was detected only a few times. The CDR3: CASSQLTGTGIYEQYF. CDR3 nucleotides: TGTGCCAGCAGCCAACTCACCGGGACAGGGATTTACGAGCAGTACTTC. V gene TRBV3-1 combines with J gene TRBJ2-5, with TRBD1 identical over 9 bases. The DNA matches TRBJ2-7 better at its end, which makes the J call doubtful. The V gene's germline CDR1 is LGHDT and CDR2 YNNKEL (reference sequence). The CDR3 runs to 16 residues.

This chain joins TRBV20-1 and TRBJ2-7; no definite D call. The CDR3 has 13 residues. Trimming stripped 0 bases from V and 5 bases from J, with 11 bases between. CDR1 and CDR2 from the germline V gene are DFQATT and SNEGSKA (reference sequence). The DNA of the CDR3 is TGCAGTGCTAGAGATACTGGAAGTCACGAGCAGTACTTC. Translating it yields CSARDTGSHEQYF.

The CDR3 protein is CAISETDGYTF. The CDR3 DNA is TGTGCCATCAGTGAGACAGATGGCTACACCTTC. The chain recombines TRBV10-3 with TRBJ1-2; no definite D call. Trimming removed 2 bases at V and 6 bases at J, with 4 bases between. The CDR3 runs to 11 residues. In germline, CDR1 is ENHRY, CDR2 SYGVKD.

This clonotype was counted many times. The genes are TRBV5-5 and TRBJ1-5, with no clear D. The germline CDR1 and CDR2 sequences are SGHKS and YYEKEE (reference sequence). V shed 0 bases and J shed 4 bases, with 8 bases lying between them. The CDR3 is 14 amino acids. In nucleotides, the CDR3 is TGTGCCAGCAGCTTGGCCTCAGAGAATCAGCCCCAGCATTTT. It is translated as CASSLASENQPQHF.

V and J are TRBV7-2 and TRBJ2-3; no definite D call. Trimming stripped 3 bases from V and 5 bases from J, with 12 bases between. Germline values: CDR1 SGHTA, CDR2 FQGNSA. This CDR3 has 14 residues. The CDR3: CASSLGGSIDTQYF. In DNA, the CDR3 is TGTGCCAGCAGCTTGGGCGGCTCTATAGATACGCAGTATTTT.

The gene calls are TRBV6-1 and TRBJ1-2; TRBD1 matches at 9 bases. The V and J ends lost 1 base and 3 bases, in that order; junction bases with no gene match: 9. Germline V gives CDR1 MNHNS, CDR2 SASEGT. The CDR3 is 17 amino acids. CDR3 amino acids: CASSEVGQGGSYYGYTF. In nucleotides, the CDR3 is TGTGCCAGCAGTGAAGTGGGACAGGGAGGTTCTTACTATGGCTACACCTTC.

This clonotype has a handful of counts. The V call is TRBV25-1, the J call TRBJ2-1; D is ambiguous. This CDR3 is 13 amino acids long. CDR1 and CDR2 from the germline V gene are MGHDK and SYGVNS. V was pared by 2 bases and J by 5 bases, with 7 bases between. CDR3 sequence reads: CASSEPADNEQFF. The CDR3 DNA follows: TGTGCCAGCAGTGAACCAGCTGACAATGAGCAGTTCTTC.

The rearrangement links TRBV6-2 or TRBV6-3 to TRBJ1-5, with D possibly matching TRBD1 (5 bases). The germline V gene encodes CDR1 MNHEY and CDR2 SVGEGT. CDR3 size: 17 residues. V lost 4 bases, J lost 4 bases, and 20 bases lay in between. The CDR3 coding sequence is TGTGCCAGCAGTTCCTACTCCGGGACTCCTGGAAATCAGCCCCAGCATTTT. Encoded protein: CASSSYSGTPGNQPQHF.

This clonotype was found a few times. V gene TRBV7-2 combines with J gene TRBJ2-7, with a possible D match to TRBD1 (8 bases). V was shortened by 5 bases and J by 1 base, with 15 bases between the two germline ends. This CDR3 contains 15 residues. Germline V lookup: CDR1 SGHTA, CDR2 FQGNSA. In DNA, the CDR3 is TGTGCCAGCAGCCATACAGGGGGAGGGTCCTACGAGCAGTACTTC. Translated: CASSHTGGGSYEQYF.

This clonotype was observed once. The chain links TRBV10-2 to TRBJ1-2; a weak D match, TRBD1 (5 bases). Germline V gene sequence: CDR1 WSHSY, CDR2 SAAADI. Trimming pared 2 bases from V and 5 bases from J, leaving 9 bases between. This CDR3 has 13 residues. The CDR3 nucleotides are TGCGCCAGCAGTGAGCCATCAGGGTATGGCTACACCTTC. As protein: CASSEPSGYGYTF.

The rearrangement joins TRBV27 to TRBJ2-7, with TRBD1 as a possible D gene (5 bases). The V gene lost 3 bases and the J gene lost 6 bases, with 12 bases spanning the gap. This CDR3 has 13 amino acids. Looked up from germline, CDR1 is MNHEY and CDR2 is SMNVEV (reference sequence). CDR3 residues: CASSLAGYREQYF. CDR3 nucleotide sequence: TGTGCCAGCAGTTTGGCAGGGTACCGCGAGCAGTACTTC.

This rearrangement joins TRBV7-9 to TRBJ2-5; 12 nucleotides agree with TRBD1. CDR1 and CDR2 from the germline V gene are SEHNR and FQNEAQ (reference sequence). V was pared by 6 bases and J by 5 bases, with 7 bases of the junction left unmatched. The CDR3 is 15 amino acids. CDR3 DNA: TGTGCCAGCAGTACCGGGACAGGGGGCACGGAGACCCAGTACTTC. This translates into CASSTGTGGTETQYF.

J is TRBJ2-1 and V is TRBV20-1; 11 positions match TRBD2. Per the germline V gene, CDR1 is DFQATT and CDR2 is SNEGSKA (reference sequence). The CDR3 totals 15 residues. V trimming: 4 bases; J trimming: 7 bases; junction bases outside the gene matches: 9. CDR3 protein: CSAKSGTSGSNEQFF. The CDR3 coding sequence is TGCAGTGCTAAGTCCGGGACTAGCGGTTCGAATGAGCAGTTCTTC.